The 18 T cell receptor beta chains listed next were all sequenced from one sample in a study of cytomegalovirus exposure and HLA in healthy donors. Researchers ran the PCR with 60 Vbeta and 13 Jbeta primers. Clones were read by immunoSEQ multiplex PCR, and TCRdb kept only the in-frame ones, dropping some. This repertoire comprises 35,000 or so clones; its ten largest clones make up approximately 10%. The material sequenced was PBMCs. Receptors originate from a man aged 35 to 55 in good health and CMV-seropositive.

This chain joins TRBV7-2 and TRBJ1-2, with 7 bases aligning to TRBD1. V dropped 5 bases and J dropped 7; count of bases not matched to a gene: 7. In germline, CDR1 is SGHTA, CDR2 FQGNSA. This CDR3 has 13 residues. In nucleotides, the CDR3 is TGTGCCAGCAGCCTCTGGACAGGTCCTGGCTACACCTTC. Residues: CASSLWTGPGYTF.

The chain joins TRBV19 to TRBJ1-5; 7 positions agree with TRBD1. This CDR3 has 15 amino acids. Germline CDR1 reads LNHDA; CDR2 reads SQIVND (reference sequence). J gave up 2 bases and V 7 bases, and 8 bases lay outside the gene matches. Here the CDR3 reads CASTHLQGGNQPQHF. The CDR3 bases are TGTGCCAGTACCCATTTGCAGGGGGGCAATCAGCCCCAGCATTTT.

The V call is TRBV7-9, the J call TRBJ1-4, with TRBD1 identical over 7 bases. Unmatched junction bases numbered 6, after V lost 5 bases and J lost 6 bases. This CDR3 is built from 14 residues. CDR1 is SEHNR and CDR2 is FQNEAQ in the germline V gene (reference sequence). The CDR3 nucleotides are TGTGCCAGCAGCGTTGGGACAGCGGATGAAAAACTGTTTTTT. Translated: CASSVGTADEKLFF.

The chain couples TRBV30 to TRBJ2-7, with 12 bases aligning to TRBD2. Germline CDR1 and CDR2: GTSNPN and SVGIG (reference sequence). This CDR3 region has 16 residues. After removal of 0 bases from V and 9 bases from J, the junction contained 12 bases not matched to a gene. In DNA form, the CDR3 reads TGTGCCTGGAGTGTACAGAGGGCTAGCGGGAGGGCGGGGCAGTACTTC. Its translation: CAWSVQRASGRAGQYF.

The chain has TRBV11-3 and TRBJ1-1; 11 bases are shared with TRBD1. The CDR3 extends over 16 amino acids. Unmatched junction bases numbered 6, after V lost 5 bases and J lost 1 base. Per germline, CDR1 SGHNT and CDR2 YENEEA. This CDR3 is CASSPGTGGPNTEAFF. CDR3 DNA: TGTGCCAGCAGCCCCGGGACAGGGGGACCGAACACTGAAGCTTTCTTT.

V gene TRBV7-9 combines with J gene TRBJ2-2; D might be TRBD2 (6 bases). This CDR3 has 15 residues. V was pared by 0 bases and J by 7 bases, with 12 bases between. Looked up from germline, CDR1 is SEHNR and CDR2 is FQNEAQ (reference sequence). CDR3 amino acids: CASSLAGGIIGELFF. CDR3 bases: TGTGCCAGCAGCTTAGCTGGGGGGATTATCGGGGAGCTGTTTTTT.

V is TRBV21-1 and J is TRBJ1-5; TRBD1, the table's D call, lacks a check against the DNA. TRBV21-1 is a pseudogene segment. The CDR3 spans 17 residues. This chain's CDR3 is CASSSSPDRGTNQPQHF. The CDR3 DNA reads as TGTGCCAGCAGCAGCAGTCCAGACAGGGGAACAAATCAGCCCCAGCATTTT.

The V call is TRBV19, the J call TRBJ2-5, with 11 positions matching TRBD2. The germline gives CDR1 LNHDA, CDR2 SQIVND (reference sequence). This CDR3 contains 15 residues. The junction had 6 bases not matched to a gene; V was cut back by 7 bases and J by 2 bases. CDR3: CASTLGTSGQETQYF. For the CDR3, the DNA is TGTGCCAGTACCCTAGGGACTAGCGGACAAGAGACCCAGTACTTC.

The chain recombines TRBV4-2 with TRBJ1-2; 8 bases fit TRBD1. The CDR3 covers 18 residues. The junction had 19 bases not matched to a gene; V was cut back by 4 bases and J by 6 bases. Germline CDR1 and CDR2: LGHNA and YNFKEQ. The CDR3 is CASSRSGTGPQGYHGYTF. CDR3 sequence (DNA): TGTGCCAGCAGCCGGTCCGGGACAGGCCCGCAGGGGTATCATGGCTACACCTTC.

The rearrangement joins TRBV19 to TRBJ2-3; no definite D call. V gave up 8 bases and J gave up 2 bases, with 11 bases separating them. CDR1 and CDR2 (germline): LNHDA, SQIVND (reference sequence). The CDR3 spans 13 residues. In DNA, the CDR3 is TGTGCCAGTCGCGATAGCCCCACAGATACGCAGTATTTT. It is translated as CASRDSPTDTQYF.

The chain has TRBV2 and TRBJ1-6; 9 nucleotides agree with TRBD1. V gave up 6 bases and J gave up 8 bases; unmatched junction bases: 8. Germline-derived CDR1 and CDR2 are SNHLY and FYNNEI. CDR3 size: 15 residues. The DNA for the CDR3 is TGTGCCAGCAGAGCTAGGGGACAGGGAGATTCACCCCTCCACTTT. Its translation is CASRARGQGDSPLHF.

The V call is TRBV7-9, the J call TRBJ1-2; D is perhaps TRBD1 (5 bases). The length of the CDR3 is 12 residues. The germline V and J ends were trimmed by 7 bases and 4 bases, with 10 bases remaining between them. Per germline, CDR1 SEHNR and CDR2 FQNEAQ (reference sequence). CDR3 nucleotide sequence: TGTGCCAGCATCAGGGTACCCTATGGCTACACCTTC. Protein sequence: CASIRVPYGYTF.

The chain has TRBV9 and TRBJ2-2, with 8 bases matching TRBD2. V shed 1 base, J shed 3 bases, and the junction held 14 bases outside the gene matches. The CDR3 has 19 amino acids. CDR1 SGDLS and CDR2 YYNGEE come from the germline V gene. CDR3 bases: TGTGCCAGCAGCGTACAAGGACTAGCAACGATGGAGGACACCGGGGAGCTGTTTTTT. Encoded protein: CASSVQGLATMEDTGELFF.

The chain employs TRBV10-3 and TRBJ1-1; TRBD1 might be the D (5 bases). The CDR3 has 13 amino acids. CDR1 and CDR2 from the germline V gene are ENHRY and SYGVKD. Between the trimmed V and J ends, which lost 9 bases and 0 bases, there was a span of 11 bases. CDR3 sequence (DNA): TGTGCCATTGGGGGGGGAGTGAACACTGAAGCTTTCTTT. The encoded protein is CAIGGGVNTEAFF.

The gene calls are TRBV4-3 and TRBJ1-6; D not certain. CDR3 length: 14 residues. Trimming stripped 1 base from V and 5 bases from J, with 6 bases between. Germline-derived CDR1 and CDR2 are LGHNA and YSLEER. For the CDR3, the DNA is TGCGCCAGCAGCCAAGGACTGGATAATTCACCCCTCCACTTT. This gives the protein CASSQGLDNSPLHF.

The chain combines TRBV9 with TRBJ2-3, with 13 positions matching TRBD2. The CDR3 length is 17 residues. From germline, CDR1 is SGDLS and CDR2 YYNGEE. V lost 2 bases to trimming and J lost 2 bases; unmatched junction nucleotides: 5. CDR3 sequence reads: CASSVGGTSGNTDTQYF. The CDR3 DNA is TGTGCCAGCAGCGTTGGTGGGACTAGCGGGAACACAGATACGCAGTATTTT.

In DNA, the CDR3 is TGTGCCAGCGGGGGACAGGAAGAGACCCAGTACTTC. Encoded protein: CASGGQEETQYF. The V call is TRBV9, the J call TRBJ2-5; 8 bases fit TRBD1. The CDR3 contains 12 residues. Unmatched junction bases numbered 2, after V lost 7 bases and J lost 3 bases. Germline V gene sequence: CDR1 SGDLS, CDR2 YYNGEE.

V usage is TRBV2 and J usage is TRBJ2-2; TRBD1 matches at 12 bases. CDR3 length: 17 residues. V lost 7 bases and J lost 2; bases outside the gene matches: 8. Germline loops: CDR1 SNHLY, CDR2 FYNNEI. Here the CDR3 reads CASNTGTGGQNTGELFF. DNA for the CDR3: TGTGCCAGCAATACCGGGACAGGGGGCCAAAACACCGGGGAGCTGTTTTTT. The full variable domain, in which reference TRBV2 and TRBJ2-2 provide the parts outside the CDR3, is EPEVTQTPSHQVTQMGQEVILRCVPISNHLYFYWYRQILGQKVEFLVSFYNNEISEKSEIFDDQFSVERPDGSNFTLKIRSTKLEDSAMYFCASNTGTGGQNTGELFFGEGSRLTVL.